The 23 T cell receptor beta chains below were found in one sample sequenced in a study of cytomegalovirus exposure and HLA in healthy donors. PCR employed 60 Vbeta and 13 Jbeta primers. Only in-frame clones appear in the TCRdb table, and some are missing; sequencing was by immunoSEQ multiplex PCR. The sample records under 120,000 clones, less than 80% being singletons. What was sequenced was PBMCs. The receptors were sampled from a middle-aged woman in good health and CMV-seronegative.

This rearrangement joins TRBV7-9 to TRBJ2-7; 7 nucleotides agree with TRBD1. The CDR3 is 14 residues long. Trimming cost V 2 bases and J 5 bases; bases outside gene matches: 6. Germline loops: CDR1 SEHNR, CDR2 FQNEAQ (reference sequence). The CDR3 here is CASSLTQGNHEQYF. The CDR3 DNA is TGTGCCAGCAGCTTAACACAGGGGAACCACGAGCAGTACTTC.

The chain joins TRBV30 to TRBJ2-3; 7 bases align to TRBD1. The CDR3 sequence is 13 residues long. Germline V gene data show CDR1 as GTSNPN and CDR2 as SVGIG (reference sequence). V lost 1 base to trimming and J lost 6 bases; unmatched junction nucleotides: 4. The CDR3 reads CAWSEDRLDTQYF. The CDR3 DNA sequence: TGTGCCTGGAGTGAGGACAGGCTGGATACGCAGTATTTT. The full variable domain, its missing parts supplied by reference TRBV30 and TRBJ2-3, is SQTIHQWPATLVQPVGSPLSLECTVEGTSNPNLYWYRQAAGRGLQLLFYSVGIGQISSEVPQNLSASRPQDRQFILSSKKLLLSDSGFYLCAWSEDRLDTQYFGPGTRLTVL.

The V and J genes are TRBV12-5 and TRBJ2-1, with 7 bases identical to TRBD2. V lost 0 bases and J lost 8; bases outside the gene matches: 25. This CDR3 spans 21 amino acids. The germline CDR1 and CDR2 sequences are LGHNT and FRNRAP. The CDR3 loop reads CASGLVHALSWGGGRRYEQFF. DNA for the CDR3: TGTGCTAGTGGTTTGGTACATGCGTTATCTTGGGGTGGCGGGAGACGGTATGAGCAGTTCTTC.

V usage is TRBV2 and J usage is TRBJ1-1, with a weak D call TRBD1 (5 bases). The V and J ends lost 2 bases and 3 bases respectively, with 7 bases between them. The CDR3 runs to 13 residues. In germline, CDR1 is SNHLY, CDR2 FYNNEI. CDR3 DNA: TGTGCCAGCAGTGAAAGGGGCTACACTGAAGCTTTCTTT. Its protein product is CASSERGYTEAFF.

In the case of this clone: At one boundary the junction diverges from the germline segment, which might be a read error. Other nucleotide sequences in the sample specify the same CDR3. The chain recombines TRBV9 with TRBJ2-4, with a tentative D call TRBD2 (6 bases). Germline CDR1 and CDR2: SGDLS and YYNGEE. This CDR3 comprises 17 residues. This CDR3 reads CASSAPRGGKAKNIQYF. The CDR3 coding sequence is TGTGCCAGCAGCGCCCCTAGGGGCGGGAAAGCCAAGAACATTCAGTACTTC.

V and J are TRBV18 and TRBJ1-1; 7 nucleotides line up with TRBD1. V shed 2 bases and J 6 bases; nucleotides not matched to a gene: 3. The CDR3 extends over 13 amino acids. The germline CDR1 and CDR2 sequences are KGHSH and LQKENI. CDR3 sequence reads: CASSPGTASEAFF. CDR3 nucleotide sequence: TGTGCCAGCTCACCAGGGACAGCTTCTGAAGCTTTCTTT. Together with reference TRBV18 and TRBJ1-1, the CDR3 gives the full variable domain: NAGVMQNPRHLVRRRGQEARLRCSPMKGHSHVYWYRQLPEEGLKFMVYLQKENIIDESGMPKERFSAEFPKEGPSILRIQQVVRGDSAAYFCASSPGTASEAFFGQGTRLTVV.

The chain has TRBV19 and TRBJ2-5, with D uncertain. Trimming removed 3 bases from V and 1 base from J, with 9 bases in between. The CDR3 length is 14 residues. Germline CDR1 reads LNHDA; CDR2 reads SQIVND (reference sequence). This CDR3 reads CASSMNLLQETQYF. The CDR3 bases are TGTGCCAGTAGTATGAACCTACTCCAAGAGACCCAGTACTTC.

The chain recombines TRBV14 with TRBJ1-2; tentative D call: TRBD1 (5 bases). Deletions cut 4 bases from V and 8 bases from J, with 17 bases between. The CDR3 extends over 14 amino acids. The germline CDR1 and CDR2 sequences are SGHDN and FVKESK. The CDR3 nucleotides read TGTGCCAGCAGCCGCCAGACAGTTACAGAGGGCTACACCTTC. This gives the protein CASSRQTVTEGYTF.

This clone has only one observation. The chain joins TRBV2 to TRBJ2-2; no reliable D call. The length of the CDR3 is 16 residues. Germline-derived CDR1 and CDR2 are SNHLY and FYNNEI. Trimming shortened V by 6 bases and J by 0 bases, and 14 bases separated the two germline ends. The CDR3 region has the DNA TGTGCCAGCAGCAACCGGTTGGGCGCGAACACCGGGGAGCTGTTTTTT. It codes for CASSNRLGANTGELFF.

The chain uses TRBV19 and TRBJ2-3, with a possible D match to TRBD1 (5 bases). V lost 2 bases and J lost 6, with 6 bases in between. Germline values: CDR1 LNHDA, CDR2 SQIVND (reference sequence). The CDR3 is made up of 12 amino acids. The CDR3 is CASSITGDTQYF. DNA of the CDR3: TGTGCCAGTAGTATAACAGGCGATACGCAGTATTTT. Drawing the rest from reference TRBV19 and TRBJ2-3, the complete variable domain is DGGITQSPKYLFRKEGQNVTLSCEQNLNHDAMYWYRQDPGQGLRLIYYSQIVNDFQKGDIAEGYSVSREKKESFPLTVTSAQKNPTAFYLCASSITGDTQYFGPGTRLTVL.

This clone appeared a single time. This CDR3 is CASRGLLGSPLHF. CDR3 bases: TGTGCCAGCAGGGGACTACTAGGGTCACCCCTCCACTTT. The J gene is TRBJ1-6, the V gene TRBV6-5; tentative D call: TRBD1 (5 bases). Germline V gives CDR1 MNHEY, CDR2 SVGAGI. V was trimmed by 6 bases and J by 10 bases, leaving 13 bases between them. The CDR3 is 13 amino acids.

The CDR3 DNA reads TGCGCCAGCAGCTTTAGGACTAGCGGCCTCGAGTTGGATACGCAGTATTTT. Encoded protein: CASSFRTSGLELDTQYF. V gene TRBV5-1 combines with J gene TRBJ2-3; 10 positions match TRBD2. V shed 2 bases, J shed 6 bases, and the junction held 12 bases outside the gene matches. The CDR3 has 17 amino acids. Germline loops: CDR1 SGHRS, CDR2 YFSETQ.

The gene calls are TRBV7-2 and TRBJ2-7; D possibly corresponds to TRBD1 (5 bases). The CDR3 extends over 14 amino acids. Germline V gene lookup returns CDR1 SGHTA and CDR2 FQGNSA. V gave up 1 base and J gave up 3 bases, with 10 bases separating them. The CDR3 loop reads CASSLGHRNYEQYF. Written as DNA, the CDR3 is TGTGCCAGCAGCTTAGGCCACAGGAACTACGAGCAGTACTTC. Together with reference TRBV7-2 and TRBJ2-7, the CDR3 gives the full variable domain: GAGVSQSPSNKVTEKGKDVELRCDPISGHTALYWYRQSLGQGLEFLIYFQGNSAPDKSGLPSDRFSAERTGGSVSTLTIQRTQQEDSAVYLCASSLGHRNYEQYFGPGTRLTVT.

V is TRBV2 and J is TRBJ1-1; D is possibly TRBD1 (6 bases). Trimming removed 4 bases from V and 1 base from J, with 19 bases in between. The CDR3 totals 17 residues. The germline CDR1 and CDR2 sequences are SNHLY and FYNNEI. CDR3: CASSARGASPGNTEAFF. The CDR3 region has the DNA TGTGCCAGCAGTGCCAGGGGTGCAAGCCCCGGGAACACTGAAGCTTTCTTT.

The V call is TRBV6-1, the J call TRBJ2-1, with 12 nucleotides matching TRBD2. CDR1 and CDR2 from the germline V gene are MNHNS and SASEGT. J was trimmed by 0 bases and V by 3 bases; bases with no gene match: 9. The CDR3 spans 19 residues. CDR3 nucleotides: TGTGCCAGCAGTGACCCCACTAGCGGGAGGTCGAGCTCCTACAATGAGCAGTTCTTC. Translation: CASSDPTSGRSSSYNEQFF.

The chain recombines TRBV7-6 with TRBJ2-3; 10 nucleotides align to TRBD2. The CDR3 runs to 18 residues. Trimming removed 0 bases from V and 4 bases from J; junction bases left unmatched: 10. Per the germline V gene, CDR1 is SGHVS and CDR2 is FNYEAQ. The CDR3 sequence: CASSLARPLAGAPDTQYF. The CDR3 nucleotides are TGTGCCAGCAGCTTAGCGCGGCCGCTAGCGGGGGCCCCAGATACGCAGTATTTT.

The CDR3 spells CSVEAWDRGNEQFF. DNA of the CDR3: TGCAGCGTTGAGGCCTGGGACAGGGGCAATGAGCAGTTCTTC. This chain joins TRBV29-1 and TRBJ2-1; 10 nucleotides align to TRBD1. With 3 bases clipped from V and 6 bases from J, the junction kept 5 bases outside the gene matches. The CDR3 length is 14 residues. Germline CDR1 reads SQVTM; CDR2 reads ANQGSEA.

This clone has just a few counts. CDR3 sequence: CASSRRDRGEAGELFF. CDR3 DNA sequence: TGCGCCAGCAGCCGCCGGGACAGGGGGGAAGCTGGGGAGCTGTTTTTT. This rearrangement joins TRBV5-1 to TRBJ2-2, with 11 bases that match TRBD1. This CDR3 region has 16 residues. Germline V gives CDR1 SGHRS, CDR2 YFSETQ. Trimming took 4 bases from V and 8 from J; bases not matched to a gene: 10.

This clone was observed a single time. This rearrangement joins TRBV5-8 to TRBJ2-5, with unresolved D. The J call is uncertain, as TRBJ2-7 better fits the DNA end. The CDR3 length is 11 residues. The germline CDR1 and CDR2 sequences are SGHTS and YDEGEE. The CDR3 is CASSLAYEQYF. The CDR3 region has the DNA TGTGCCAGCAGCTTGGCCTACGAGCAGTACTTC.

V is TRBV4-3 and J is TRBJ1-2, with a possible D match to TRBD1 (5 bases). The germline V gene has CDR1 LGHNA and CDR2 YSLEER. The CDR3 has 15 amino acids. The germline V and J ends were trimmed by 4 bases and 5 bases, with 17 bases remaining between them. This CDR3 is CASSPTRGGGYGYTF. The CDR3 coding sequence is TGCGCCAGCAGCCCCACGAGGGGAGGAGGGTATGGCTACACCTTC.

The table lists this clone with a few counts. The chain has TRBV5-1 and TRBJ2-7, with D possibly TRBD2 on 7 matching bases. Germline CDR1 reads SGHRS; CDR2 reads YFSETQ. The V and J ends lost 3 bases and 3 bases respectively, with 16 bases between them. This CDR3 is 15 amino acids long. The CDR3 nucleotides are TGCGCCAGCAGCTATGGCGGGGGCCCCTACTACGAGCAGTACTTC. Its protein is CASSYGGGPYYEQYF.

The chain is built from TRBV7-2 and TRBJ1-3; 7 positions match TRBD1. V lost 3 bases to trimming and J lost 4 bases; unmatched junction nucleotides: 6. Germline V lookup: CDR1 SGHTA, CDR2 FQGNSA. The CDR3 consists of 15 residues. This CDR3 is CASSLRQGLGNTIYF. As DNA, the CDR3 is TGTGCCAGCAGCTTGCGACAGGGACTGGGAAACACCATATATTTT.

The V and J genes are TRBV9 and TRBJ2-5; D possibly corresponds to TRBD1 (6 bases). Trimming removed 1 base at V and 7 bases at J, with 17 bases between. The CDR3 extends over 15 amino acids. The germline V gene has CDR1 SGDLS and CDR2 YYNGEE. The CDR3 sequence: CASSVTSGVETTQYF. The CDR3 DNA sequence: TGTGCCAGCAGCGTAACGTCAGGGGTCGAGACGACCCAGTACTTC. Full variable domain (remainder filled in from reference TRBV9 and TRBJ2-5): DSGVTQTPKHLITATGQRVTLRCSPRSGDLSVYWYQQSLDQGLQFLIQYYNGEERAKGNILERFSAQQFPDLHSELNLSSLELGDSALYFCASSVTSGVETTQYFGPGTRLLVL.